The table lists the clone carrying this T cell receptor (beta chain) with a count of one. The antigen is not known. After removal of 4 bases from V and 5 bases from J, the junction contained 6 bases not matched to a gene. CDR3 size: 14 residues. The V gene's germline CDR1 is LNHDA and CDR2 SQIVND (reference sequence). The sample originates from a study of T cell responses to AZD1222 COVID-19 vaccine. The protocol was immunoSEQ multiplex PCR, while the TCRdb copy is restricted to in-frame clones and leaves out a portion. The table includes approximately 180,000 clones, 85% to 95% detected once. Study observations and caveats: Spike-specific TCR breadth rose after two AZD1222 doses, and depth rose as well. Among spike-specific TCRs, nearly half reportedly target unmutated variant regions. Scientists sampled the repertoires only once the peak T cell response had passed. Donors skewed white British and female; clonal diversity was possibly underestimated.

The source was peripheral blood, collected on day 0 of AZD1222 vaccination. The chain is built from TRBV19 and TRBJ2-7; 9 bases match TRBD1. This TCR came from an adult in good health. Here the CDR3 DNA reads TGTGCCAGTAGTAGCCGGGACAGGGTCCACGAGCAGTACTTC. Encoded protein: CASSSRDRVHEQYF.